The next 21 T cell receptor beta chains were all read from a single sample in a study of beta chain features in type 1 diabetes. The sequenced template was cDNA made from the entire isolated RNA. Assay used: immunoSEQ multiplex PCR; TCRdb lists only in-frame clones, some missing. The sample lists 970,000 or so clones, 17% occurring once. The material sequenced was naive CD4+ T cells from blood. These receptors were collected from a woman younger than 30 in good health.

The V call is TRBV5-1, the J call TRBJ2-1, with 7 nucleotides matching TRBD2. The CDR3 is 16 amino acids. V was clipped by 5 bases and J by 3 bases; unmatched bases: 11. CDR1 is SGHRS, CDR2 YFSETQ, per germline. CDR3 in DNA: TGCGCCAGCAGTCTGCCCTCCGGGACTATCTACAATGAGCAGTTCTTC. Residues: CASSLPSGTIYNEQFF.

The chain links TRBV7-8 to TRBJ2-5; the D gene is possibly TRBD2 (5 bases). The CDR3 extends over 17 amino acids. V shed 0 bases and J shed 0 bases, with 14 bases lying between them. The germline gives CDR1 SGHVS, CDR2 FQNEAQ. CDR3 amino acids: CASSLAWRIAYQETQYF. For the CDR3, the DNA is TGTGCCAGCAGCTTAGCGTGGAGGATAGCCTACCAAGAGACCCAGTACTTC.

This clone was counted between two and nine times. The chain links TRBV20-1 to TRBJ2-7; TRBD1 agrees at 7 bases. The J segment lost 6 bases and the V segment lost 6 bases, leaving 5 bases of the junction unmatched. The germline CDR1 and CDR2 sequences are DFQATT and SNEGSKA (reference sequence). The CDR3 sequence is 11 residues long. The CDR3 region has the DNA TGCAGTGCAGGCAGGGGGATCGAGCAGTACTTC. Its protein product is CSAGRGIEQYF.

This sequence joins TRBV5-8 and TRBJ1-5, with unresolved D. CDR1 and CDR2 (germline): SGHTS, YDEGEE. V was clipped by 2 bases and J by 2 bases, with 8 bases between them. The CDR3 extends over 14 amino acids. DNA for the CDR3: TGTGCCAGCAGCTTTTTGATAGGCAATCAGCCCCAGCATTTT. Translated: CASSFLIGNQPQHF.

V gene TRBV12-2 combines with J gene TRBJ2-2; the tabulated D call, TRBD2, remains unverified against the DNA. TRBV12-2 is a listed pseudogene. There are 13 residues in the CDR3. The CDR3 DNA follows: TGTGCAAGTCGCCGTGGAGTCACCGGGGAGCTGTTTTTT. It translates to CASRRGVTGELFF.

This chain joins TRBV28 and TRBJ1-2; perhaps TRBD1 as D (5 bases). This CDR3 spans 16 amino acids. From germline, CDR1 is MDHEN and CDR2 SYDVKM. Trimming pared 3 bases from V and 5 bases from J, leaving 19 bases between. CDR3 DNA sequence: TGTGCCAGCAGTTTCGGGGCAGGGTCAGCTAGGTATGGCTACACCTTC. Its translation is CASSFGAGSARYGYTF.

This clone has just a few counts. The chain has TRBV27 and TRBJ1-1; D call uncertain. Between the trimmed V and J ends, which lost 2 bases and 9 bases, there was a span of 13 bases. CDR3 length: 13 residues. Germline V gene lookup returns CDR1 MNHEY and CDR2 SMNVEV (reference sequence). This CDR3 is CASSLVGDTKAFF. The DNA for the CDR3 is TGTGCCAGCAGTTTAGTTGGTGACACCAAAGCTTTCTTT.

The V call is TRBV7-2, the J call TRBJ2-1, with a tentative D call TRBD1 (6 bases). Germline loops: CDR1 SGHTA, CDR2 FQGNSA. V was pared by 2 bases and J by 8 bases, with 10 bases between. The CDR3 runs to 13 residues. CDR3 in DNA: TGTGCCAGCAGCTTATACAGGGTGGATGAGCAGTTCTTC. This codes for CASSLYRVDEQFF.

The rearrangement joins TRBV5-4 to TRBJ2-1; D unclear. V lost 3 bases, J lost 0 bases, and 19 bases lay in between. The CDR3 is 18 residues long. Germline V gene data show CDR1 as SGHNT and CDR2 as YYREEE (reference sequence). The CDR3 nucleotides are TGTGCCAGCAGCTCGCCTAGAGCTAACCAAAGCTCCTACAATGAGCAGTTCTTC. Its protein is CASSSPRANQSSYNEQFF.

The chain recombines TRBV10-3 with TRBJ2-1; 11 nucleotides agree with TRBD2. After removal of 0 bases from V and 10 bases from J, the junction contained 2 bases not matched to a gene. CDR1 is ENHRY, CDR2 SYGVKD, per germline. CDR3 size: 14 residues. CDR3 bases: TGTGCCATCAGTGAGTCGGGACTAGCGGAAGAGCAGTTCTTC. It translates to CAISESGLAEEQFF.

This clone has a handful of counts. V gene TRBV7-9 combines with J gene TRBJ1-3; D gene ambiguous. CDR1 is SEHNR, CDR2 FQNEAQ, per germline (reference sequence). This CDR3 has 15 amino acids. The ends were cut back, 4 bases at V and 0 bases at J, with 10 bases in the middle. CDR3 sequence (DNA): TGTGCCAGCAGCTCAGTCAAAAGCTCTGGAAACACCATATATTTT. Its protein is CASSSVKSSGNTIYF.

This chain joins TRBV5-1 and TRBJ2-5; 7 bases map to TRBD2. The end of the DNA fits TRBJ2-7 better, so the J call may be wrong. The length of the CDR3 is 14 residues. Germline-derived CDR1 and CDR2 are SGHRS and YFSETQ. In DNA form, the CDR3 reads TGCGCCAGCAGCTTTAGCGGGCTTTACTACGAGCAGTACTTC. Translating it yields CASSFSGLYYEQYF.

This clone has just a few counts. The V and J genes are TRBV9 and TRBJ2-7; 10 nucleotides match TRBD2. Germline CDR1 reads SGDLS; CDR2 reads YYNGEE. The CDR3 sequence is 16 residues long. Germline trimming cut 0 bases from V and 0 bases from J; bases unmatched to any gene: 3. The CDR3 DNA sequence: TGTGCCAGCAGCGTAGACCCTAGCGGGAGCTCCTACGAGCAGTACTTC. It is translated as CASSVDPSGSSYEQYF.

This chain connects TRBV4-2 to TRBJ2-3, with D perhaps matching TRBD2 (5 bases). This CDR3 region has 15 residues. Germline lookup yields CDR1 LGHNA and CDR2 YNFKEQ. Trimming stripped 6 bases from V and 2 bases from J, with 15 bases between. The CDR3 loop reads CASRTTDQSTDTQYF. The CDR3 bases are TGTGCCAGCAGGACTACAGACCAGTCCACAGATACGCAGTATTTT.

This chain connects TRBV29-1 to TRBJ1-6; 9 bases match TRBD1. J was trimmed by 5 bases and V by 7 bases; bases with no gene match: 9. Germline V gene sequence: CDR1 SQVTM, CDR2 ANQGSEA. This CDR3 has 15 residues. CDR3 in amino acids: CSAQVGTGNNSPLHF. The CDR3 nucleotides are TGCAGCGCCCAAGTAGGGACAGGGAATAATTCACCCCTCCACTTT.

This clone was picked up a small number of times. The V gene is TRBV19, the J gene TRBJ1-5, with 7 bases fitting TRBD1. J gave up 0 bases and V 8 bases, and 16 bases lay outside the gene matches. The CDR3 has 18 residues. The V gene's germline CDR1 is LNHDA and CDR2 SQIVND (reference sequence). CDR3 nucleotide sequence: TGTGCCAGTGCCGCCGGGACAGTTAACGATAATAGCAATCAGCCCCAGCATTTT. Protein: CASAAGTVNDNSNQPQHF. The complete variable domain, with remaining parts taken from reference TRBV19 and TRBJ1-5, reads DGGITQSPKYLFRKEGQNVTLSCEQNLNHDAMYWYRQDPGQGLRLIYYSQIVNDFQKGDIAEGYSVSREKKESFPLTVTSAQKNPTAFYLCASAAGTVNDNSNQPQHFGDGTRLSIL.

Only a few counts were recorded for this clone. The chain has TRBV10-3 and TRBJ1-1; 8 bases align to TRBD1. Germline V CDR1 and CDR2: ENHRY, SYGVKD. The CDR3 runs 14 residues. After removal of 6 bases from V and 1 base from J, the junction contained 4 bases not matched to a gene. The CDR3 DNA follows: TGTGCCATCAGGGACAGGGCGTCGAACACTGAAGCTTTCTTT. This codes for CAIRDRASNTEAFF.

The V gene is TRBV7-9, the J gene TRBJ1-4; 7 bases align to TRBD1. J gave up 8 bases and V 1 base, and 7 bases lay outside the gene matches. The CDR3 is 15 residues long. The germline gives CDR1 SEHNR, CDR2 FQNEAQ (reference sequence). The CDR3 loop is CASSLGAHRGEKLFF. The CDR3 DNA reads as TGTGCCAGCAGCTTAGGGGCCCACAGGGGCGAAAAACTGTTTTTT.

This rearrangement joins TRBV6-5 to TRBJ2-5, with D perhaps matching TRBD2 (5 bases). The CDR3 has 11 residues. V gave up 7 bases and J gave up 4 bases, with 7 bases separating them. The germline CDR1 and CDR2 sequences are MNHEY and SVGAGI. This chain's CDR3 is CASTAGETQYF. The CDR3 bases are TGTGCCAGCACCGCGGGAGAGACCCAGTACTTC.

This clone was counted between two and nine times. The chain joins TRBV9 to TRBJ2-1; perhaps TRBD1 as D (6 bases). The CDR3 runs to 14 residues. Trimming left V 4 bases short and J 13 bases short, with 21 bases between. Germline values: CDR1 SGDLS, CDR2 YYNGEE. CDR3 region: CASSSYRDKQLQFF. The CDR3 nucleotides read TGTGCCAGCAGCTCATACCGGGACAAGCAATTACAGTTCTTC.

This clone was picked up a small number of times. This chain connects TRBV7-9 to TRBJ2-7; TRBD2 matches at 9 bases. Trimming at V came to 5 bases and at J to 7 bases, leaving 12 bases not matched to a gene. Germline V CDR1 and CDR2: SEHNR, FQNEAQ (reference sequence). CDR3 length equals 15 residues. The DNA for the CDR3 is TGTGCCAGCAGCCGAATTAGCGGGAGTCCGGGTGAGCAGTACTTC. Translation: CASSRISGSPGEQYF.